This entry features one TCR beta chain sequence. Its target is not known. Repertoires were generated with immunoSEQ multiplex PCR, while TCRdb's copy carries only in-frame clones and drops some. This table has over 60,000 clones, just under 95% appearing once. This entry belongs to a study of graft-versus-host responses after intestinal transplantation. About the study: Every recipient underwent anti-thymocyte globulin induction, then tacrolimus and steroids for roughly 3 years.

General study points: The highest levels of circulating GvH clones went along with early declines in HvG clones after transplant. There were GvH clones found in recipient marrow, and some of them appeared first in ileum or blood.

Samples of post-transplant bone marrow were collected from the posterior iliac crest or another site. This specimen was bone marrow, taken around 730 days after intestinal transplantation. This receptor was identified in a human patient who received an intestinal transplant, so some T cells may come from the graft donor.

The CDR3 DNA reads TGTGCCAGCTCACTTACTTCGGGTGAGCAGTTCTTC. Protein product: CASSLTSGEQFF. The J gene is TRBJ2-1, the V gene TRBV18; no firm D call. V was cut by 4 bases and J by 9 bases, with 10 bases left in between. The CDR3 spans 12 residues. The germline V gene encodes CDR1 KGHSH and CDR2 LQKENI.